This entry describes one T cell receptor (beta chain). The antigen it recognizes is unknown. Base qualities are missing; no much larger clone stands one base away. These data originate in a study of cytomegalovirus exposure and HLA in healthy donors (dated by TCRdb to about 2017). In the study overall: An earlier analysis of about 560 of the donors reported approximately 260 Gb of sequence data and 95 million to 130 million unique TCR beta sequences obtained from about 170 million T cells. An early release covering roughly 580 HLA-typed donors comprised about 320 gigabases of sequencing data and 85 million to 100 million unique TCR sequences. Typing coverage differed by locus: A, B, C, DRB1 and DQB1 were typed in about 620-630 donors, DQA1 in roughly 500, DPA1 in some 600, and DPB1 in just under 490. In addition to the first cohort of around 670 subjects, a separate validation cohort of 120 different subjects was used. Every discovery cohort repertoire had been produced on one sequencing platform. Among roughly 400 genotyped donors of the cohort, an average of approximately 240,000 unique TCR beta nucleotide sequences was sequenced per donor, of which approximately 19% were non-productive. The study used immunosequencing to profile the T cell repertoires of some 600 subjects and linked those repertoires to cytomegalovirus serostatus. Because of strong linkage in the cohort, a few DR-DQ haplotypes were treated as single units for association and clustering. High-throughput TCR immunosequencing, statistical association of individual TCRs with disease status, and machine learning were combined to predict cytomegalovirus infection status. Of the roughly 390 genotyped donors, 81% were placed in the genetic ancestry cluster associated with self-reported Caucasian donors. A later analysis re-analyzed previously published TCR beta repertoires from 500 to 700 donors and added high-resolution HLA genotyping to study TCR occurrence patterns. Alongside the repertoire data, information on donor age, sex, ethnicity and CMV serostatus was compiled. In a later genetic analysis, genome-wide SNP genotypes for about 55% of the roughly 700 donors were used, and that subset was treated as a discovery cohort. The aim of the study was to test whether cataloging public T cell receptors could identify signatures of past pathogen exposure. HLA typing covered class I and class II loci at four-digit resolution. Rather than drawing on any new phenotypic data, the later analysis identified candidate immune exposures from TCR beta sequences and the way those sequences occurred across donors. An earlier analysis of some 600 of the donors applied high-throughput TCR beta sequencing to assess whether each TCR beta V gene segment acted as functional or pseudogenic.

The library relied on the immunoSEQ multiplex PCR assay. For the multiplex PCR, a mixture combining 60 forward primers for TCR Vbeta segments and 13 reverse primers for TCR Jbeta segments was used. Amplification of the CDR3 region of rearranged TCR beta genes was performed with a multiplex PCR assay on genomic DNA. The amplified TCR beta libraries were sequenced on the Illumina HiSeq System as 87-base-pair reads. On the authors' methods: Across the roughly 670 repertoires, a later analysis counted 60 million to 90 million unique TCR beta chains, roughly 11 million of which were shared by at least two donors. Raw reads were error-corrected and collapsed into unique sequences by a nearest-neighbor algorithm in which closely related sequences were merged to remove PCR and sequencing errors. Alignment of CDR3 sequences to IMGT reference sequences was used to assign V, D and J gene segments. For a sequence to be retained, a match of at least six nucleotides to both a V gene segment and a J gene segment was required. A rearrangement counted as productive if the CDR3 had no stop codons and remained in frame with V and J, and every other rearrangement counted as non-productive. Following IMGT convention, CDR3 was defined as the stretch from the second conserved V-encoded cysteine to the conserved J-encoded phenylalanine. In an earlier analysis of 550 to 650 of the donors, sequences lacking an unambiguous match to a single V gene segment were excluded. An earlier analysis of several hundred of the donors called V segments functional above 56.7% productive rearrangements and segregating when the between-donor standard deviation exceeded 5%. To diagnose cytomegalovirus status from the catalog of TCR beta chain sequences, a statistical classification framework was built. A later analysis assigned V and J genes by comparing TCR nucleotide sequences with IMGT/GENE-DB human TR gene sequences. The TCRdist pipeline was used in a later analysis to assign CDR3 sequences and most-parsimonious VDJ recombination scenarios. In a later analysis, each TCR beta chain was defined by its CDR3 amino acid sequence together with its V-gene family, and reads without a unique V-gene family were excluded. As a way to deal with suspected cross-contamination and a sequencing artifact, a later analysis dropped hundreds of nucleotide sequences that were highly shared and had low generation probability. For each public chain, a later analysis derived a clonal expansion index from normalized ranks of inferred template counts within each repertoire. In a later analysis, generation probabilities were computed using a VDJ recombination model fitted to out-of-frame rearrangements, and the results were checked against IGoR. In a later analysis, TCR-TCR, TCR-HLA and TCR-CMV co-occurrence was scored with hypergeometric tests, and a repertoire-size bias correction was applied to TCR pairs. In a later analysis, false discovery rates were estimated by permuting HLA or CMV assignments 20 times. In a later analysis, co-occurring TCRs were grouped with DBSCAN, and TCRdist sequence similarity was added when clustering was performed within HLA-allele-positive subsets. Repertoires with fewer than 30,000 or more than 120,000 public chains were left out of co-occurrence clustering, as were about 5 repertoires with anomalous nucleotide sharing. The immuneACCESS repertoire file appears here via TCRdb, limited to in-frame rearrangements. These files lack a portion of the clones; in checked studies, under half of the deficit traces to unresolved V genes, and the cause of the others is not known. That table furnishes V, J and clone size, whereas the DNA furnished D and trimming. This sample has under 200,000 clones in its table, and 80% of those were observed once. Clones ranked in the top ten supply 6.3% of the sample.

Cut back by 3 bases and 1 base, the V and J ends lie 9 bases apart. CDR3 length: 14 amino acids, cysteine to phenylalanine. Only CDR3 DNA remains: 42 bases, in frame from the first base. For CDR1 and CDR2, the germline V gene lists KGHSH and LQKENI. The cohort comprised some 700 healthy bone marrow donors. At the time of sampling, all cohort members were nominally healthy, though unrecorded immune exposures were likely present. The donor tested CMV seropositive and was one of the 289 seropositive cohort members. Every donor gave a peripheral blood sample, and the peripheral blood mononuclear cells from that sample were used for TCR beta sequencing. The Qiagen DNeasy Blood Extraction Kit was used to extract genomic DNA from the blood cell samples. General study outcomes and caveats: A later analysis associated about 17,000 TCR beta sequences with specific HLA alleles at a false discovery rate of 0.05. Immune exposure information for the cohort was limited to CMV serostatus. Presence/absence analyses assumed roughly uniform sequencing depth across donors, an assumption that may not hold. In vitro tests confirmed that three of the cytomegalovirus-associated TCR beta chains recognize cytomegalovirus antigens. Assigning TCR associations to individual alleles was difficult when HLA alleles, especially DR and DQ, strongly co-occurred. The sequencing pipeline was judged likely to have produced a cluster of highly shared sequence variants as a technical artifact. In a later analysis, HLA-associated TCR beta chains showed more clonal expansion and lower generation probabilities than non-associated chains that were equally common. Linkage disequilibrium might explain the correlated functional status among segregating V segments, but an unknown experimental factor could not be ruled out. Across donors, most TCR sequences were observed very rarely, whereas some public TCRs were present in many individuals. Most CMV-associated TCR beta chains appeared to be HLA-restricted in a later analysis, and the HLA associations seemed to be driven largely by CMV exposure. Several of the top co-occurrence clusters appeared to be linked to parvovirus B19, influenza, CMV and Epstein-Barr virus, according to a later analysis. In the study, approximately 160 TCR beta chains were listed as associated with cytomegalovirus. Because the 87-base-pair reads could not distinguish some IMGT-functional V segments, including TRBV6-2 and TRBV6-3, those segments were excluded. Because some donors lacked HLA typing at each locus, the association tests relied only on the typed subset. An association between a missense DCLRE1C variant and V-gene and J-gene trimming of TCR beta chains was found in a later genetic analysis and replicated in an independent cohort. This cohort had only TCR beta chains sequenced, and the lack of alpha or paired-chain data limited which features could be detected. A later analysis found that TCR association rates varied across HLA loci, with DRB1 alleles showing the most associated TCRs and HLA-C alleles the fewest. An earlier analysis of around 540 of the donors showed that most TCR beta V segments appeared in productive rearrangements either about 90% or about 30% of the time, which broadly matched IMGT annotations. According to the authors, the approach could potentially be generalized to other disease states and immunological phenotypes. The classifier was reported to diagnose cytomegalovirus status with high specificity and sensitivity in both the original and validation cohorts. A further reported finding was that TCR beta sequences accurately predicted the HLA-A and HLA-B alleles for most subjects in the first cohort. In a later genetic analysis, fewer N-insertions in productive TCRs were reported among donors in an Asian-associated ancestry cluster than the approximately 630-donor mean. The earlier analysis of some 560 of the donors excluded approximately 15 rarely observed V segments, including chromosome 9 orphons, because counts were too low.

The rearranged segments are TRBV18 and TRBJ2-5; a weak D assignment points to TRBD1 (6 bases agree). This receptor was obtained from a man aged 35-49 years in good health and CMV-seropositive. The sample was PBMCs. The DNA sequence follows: TGTGCCAGCTCACCCCGGGACACCCAAGAGACCCAGTACTTC. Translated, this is CASSPRDTQETQYF.